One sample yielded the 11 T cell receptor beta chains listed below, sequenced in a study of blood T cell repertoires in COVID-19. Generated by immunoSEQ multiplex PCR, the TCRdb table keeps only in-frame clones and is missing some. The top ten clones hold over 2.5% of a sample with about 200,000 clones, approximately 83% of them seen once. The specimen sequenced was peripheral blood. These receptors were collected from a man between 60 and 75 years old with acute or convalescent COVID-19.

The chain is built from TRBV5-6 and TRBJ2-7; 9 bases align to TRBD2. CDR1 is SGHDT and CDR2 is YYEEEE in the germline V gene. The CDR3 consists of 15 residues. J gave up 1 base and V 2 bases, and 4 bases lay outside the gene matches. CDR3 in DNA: TGTGCCAGCAGCTTCGTGACTAGCGGATCCTACGAGCAGTACTTC. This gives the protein CASSFVTSGSYEQYF. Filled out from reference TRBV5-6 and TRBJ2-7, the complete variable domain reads DAGVTQSPTHLIKTRGQQVTLRCSPKSGHDTVSWYQQALGQGPQFIFQYYEEEERQRGNFPDRFSGHQFPNYSSELNVNALLLGDSALYLCASSFVTSGSYEQYFGPGTRLTVT.

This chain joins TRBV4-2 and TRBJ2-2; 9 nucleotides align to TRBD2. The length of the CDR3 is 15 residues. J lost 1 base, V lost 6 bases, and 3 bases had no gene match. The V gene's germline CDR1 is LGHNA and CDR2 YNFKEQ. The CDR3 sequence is CASRLTSGNTGELFF. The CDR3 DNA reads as TGTGCCAGCAGACTGACTAGCGGGAACACCGGGGAGCTGTTTTTT.

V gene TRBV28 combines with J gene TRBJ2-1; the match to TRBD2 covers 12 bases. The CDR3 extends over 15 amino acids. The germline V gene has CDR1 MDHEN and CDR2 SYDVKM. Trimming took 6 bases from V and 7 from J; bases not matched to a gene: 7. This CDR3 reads CASRETSGRINEQFF. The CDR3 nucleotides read TGTGCCAGCAGAGAGACTAGCGGGAGAATAAATGAGCAGTTCTTC.

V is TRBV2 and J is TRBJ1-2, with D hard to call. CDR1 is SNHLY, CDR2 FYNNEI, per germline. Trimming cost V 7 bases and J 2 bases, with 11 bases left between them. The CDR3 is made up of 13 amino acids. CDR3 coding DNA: TGTGCCAGCACCCTAGGGAGGAACTATGGCTACACCTTC. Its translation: CASTLGRNYGYTF.

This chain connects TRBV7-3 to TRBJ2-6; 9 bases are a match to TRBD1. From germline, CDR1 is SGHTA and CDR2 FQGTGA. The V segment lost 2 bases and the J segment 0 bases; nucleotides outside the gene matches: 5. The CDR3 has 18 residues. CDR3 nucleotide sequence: TGTGCCAGCAGCTTAGGGACAGGGTTCAGCTCTGGGGCCAACGTCCTGACTTTC. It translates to CASSLGTGFSSGANVLTF. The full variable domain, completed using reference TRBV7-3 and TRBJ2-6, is GAGVSQTPSNKVTEKGKYVELRCDPISGHTALYWYRQSLGQGPEFLIYFQGTGAADDSGLPNDRFFAVRPEGSVSTLKIQRTERGDSAVYLCASSLGTGFSSGANVLTFGAGSRLTVL.

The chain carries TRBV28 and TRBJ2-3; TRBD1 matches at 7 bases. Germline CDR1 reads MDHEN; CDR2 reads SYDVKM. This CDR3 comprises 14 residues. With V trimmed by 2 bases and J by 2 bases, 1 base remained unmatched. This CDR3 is CASSLQGVTDTQYF. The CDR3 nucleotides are TGTGCCAGCAGTTTACAGGGGGTCACAGATACGCAGTATTTT.

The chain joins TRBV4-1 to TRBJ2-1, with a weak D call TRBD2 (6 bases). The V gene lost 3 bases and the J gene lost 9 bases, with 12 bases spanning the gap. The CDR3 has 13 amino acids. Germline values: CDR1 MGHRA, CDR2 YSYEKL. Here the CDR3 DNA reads TGCGCCAGCAGCCAGGTGCGGGAAGGTGAGCAGTTCTTC. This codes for CASSQVREGEQFF.

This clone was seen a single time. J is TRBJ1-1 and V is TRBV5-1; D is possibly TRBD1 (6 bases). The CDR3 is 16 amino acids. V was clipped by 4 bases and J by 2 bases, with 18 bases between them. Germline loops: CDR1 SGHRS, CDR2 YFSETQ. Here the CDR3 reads CASSLRAVGANTEAFF. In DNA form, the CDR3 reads TGCGCCAGCAGCCTGAGGGCTGTGGGGGCTAACACTGAAGCTTTCTTT.

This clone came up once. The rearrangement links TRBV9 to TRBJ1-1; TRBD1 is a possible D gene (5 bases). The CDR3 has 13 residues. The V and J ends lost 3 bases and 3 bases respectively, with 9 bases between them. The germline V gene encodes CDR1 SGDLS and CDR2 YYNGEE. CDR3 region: CASSGGADTEAFF. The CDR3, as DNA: TGTGCCAGCAGCGGCGGGGCAGACACTGAAGCTTTCTTT.

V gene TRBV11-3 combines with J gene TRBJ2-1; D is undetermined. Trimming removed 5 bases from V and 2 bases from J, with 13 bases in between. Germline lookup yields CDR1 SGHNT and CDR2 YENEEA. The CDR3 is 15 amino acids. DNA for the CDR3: TGTGCCAGCAGCCGGTTGGAGAGCGCCTACAATGAGCAGTTCTTC. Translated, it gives CASSRLESAYNEQFF.

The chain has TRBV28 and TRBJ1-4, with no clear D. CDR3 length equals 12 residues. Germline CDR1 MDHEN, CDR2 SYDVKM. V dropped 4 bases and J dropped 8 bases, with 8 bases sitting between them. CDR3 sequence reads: CASSSAGEKLFF. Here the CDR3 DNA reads TGTGCCAGCAGTTCGGCGGGGGAAAAACTGTTTTTT.